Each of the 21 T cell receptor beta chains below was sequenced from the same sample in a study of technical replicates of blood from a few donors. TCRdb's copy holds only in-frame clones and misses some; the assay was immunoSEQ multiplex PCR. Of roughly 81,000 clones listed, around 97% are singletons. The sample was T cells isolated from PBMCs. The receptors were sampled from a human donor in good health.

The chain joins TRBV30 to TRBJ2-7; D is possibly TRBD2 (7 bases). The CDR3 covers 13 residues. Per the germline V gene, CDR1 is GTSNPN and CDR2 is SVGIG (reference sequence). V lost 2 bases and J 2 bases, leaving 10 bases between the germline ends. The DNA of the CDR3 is TGTGCCTGGAGTAGGGGGGGTGCCTACGAGCAGTACTTC. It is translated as CAWSRGGAYEQYF. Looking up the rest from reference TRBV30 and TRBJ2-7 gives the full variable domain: SQTIHQWPATLVQPVGSPLSLECTVEGTSNPNLYWYRQAAGRGLQLLFYSVGIGQISSEVPQNLSASRPQDRQFILSSKKLLLSDSGFYLCAWSRGGAYEQYFGPGTRLTVT.

The CDR3 sequence is CASSSSGTAINIYGYTF. CDR3 DNA: TGTGCCAGCAGTAGCTCCGGGACAGCGATTAACATCTATGGCTACACCTTC. The gene calls are TRBV27 and TRBJ1-2; 7 bases map to TRBD1. The CDR3 consists of 17 residues. Unmatched junction bases numbered 16, after V lost 5 bases and J lost 4 bases. Germline V CDR1 and CDR2: MNHEY, SMNVEV (reference sequence).

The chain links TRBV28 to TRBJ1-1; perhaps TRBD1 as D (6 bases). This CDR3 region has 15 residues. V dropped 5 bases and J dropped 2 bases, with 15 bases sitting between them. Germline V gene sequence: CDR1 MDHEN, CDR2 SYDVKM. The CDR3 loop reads CASSPRTARNTEAFF. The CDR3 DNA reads TGTGCCAGCAGTCCTCGGACAGCCAGAAACACTGAAGCTTTCTTT.

The CDR3 DNA is TGTGCCAGCAGCTCCGTAAGCGGGAGGTCCTACAATGAGCAGTTCTTC. Its protein product is CASSSVSGRSYNEQFF. This rearrangement joins TRBV7-6 to TRBJ2-1, with TRBD2 matching over 9 bases. The germline V gene encodes CDR1 SGHVS and CDR2 FNYEAQ. The CDR3 covers 16 residues. With V trimmed by 4 bases and J by 1 base, 5 bases remained unmatched.

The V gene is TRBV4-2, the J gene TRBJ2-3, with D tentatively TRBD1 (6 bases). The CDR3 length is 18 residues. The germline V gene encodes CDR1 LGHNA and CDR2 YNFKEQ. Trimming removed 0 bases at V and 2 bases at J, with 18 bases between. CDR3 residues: CASSQDILGDRPTDTQYF. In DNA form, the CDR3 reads TGTGCCAGCAGCCAAGATATATTGGGAGACAGGCCCACAGATACGCAGTATTTT.

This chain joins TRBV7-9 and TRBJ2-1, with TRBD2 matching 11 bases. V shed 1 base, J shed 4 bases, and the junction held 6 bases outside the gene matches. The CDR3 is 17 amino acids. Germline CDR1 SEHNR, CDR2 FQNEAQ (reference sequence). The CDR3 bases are TGTGCCAGCAGCTTAGTACTAGCGGGAGTGTTTTACAATGAGCAGTTCTTC. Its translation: CASSLVLAGVFYNEQFF.

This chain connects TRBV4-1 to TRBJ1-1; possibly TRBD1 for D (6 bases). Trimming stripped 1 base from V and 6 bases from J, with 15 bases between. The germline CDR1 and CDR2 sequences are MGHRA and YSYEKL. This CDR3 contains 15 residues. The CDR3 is CASSQVHRDRSEAFF. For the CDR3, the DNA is TGCGCCAGCAGCCAAGTTCACAGGGATCGTTCTGAAGCTTTCTTT.

Here the CDR3 reads CASRVGVNTEAFF. DNA for the CDR3: TGTGCCAGCAGGGTAGGGGTGAACACTGAAGCTTTCTTT. The chain couples TRBV5-6 to TRBJ1-1; tentative D call: TRBD1 (5 bases). The CDR3 length is 13 residues. The V gene lost 5 bases and the J gene lost 0 bases, with 8 bases spanning the gap. CDR1 and CDR2 from the germline V gene are SGHDT and YYEEEE.

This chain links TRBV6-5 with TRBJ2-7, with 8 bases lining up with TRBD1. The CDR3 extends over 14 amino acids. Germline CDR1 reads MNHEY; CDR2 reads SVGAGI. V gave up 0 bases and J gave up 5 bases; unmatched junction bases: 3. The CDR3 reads CASSYSQGADEQYF. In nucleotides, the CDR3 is TGTGCCAGCAGTTACTCCCAGGGGGCTGACGAGCAGTACTTC.

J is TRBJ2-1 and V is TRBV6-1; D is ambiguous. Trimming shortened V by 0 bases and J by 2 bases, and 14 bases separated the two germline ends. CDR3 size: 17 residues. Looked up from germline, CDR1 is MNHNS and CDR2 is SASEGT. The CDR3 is CASSEALRGTPYNEQFF. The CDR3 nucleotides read TGTGCCAGCAGTGAAGCGCTTCGAGGCACCCCCTACAATGAGCAGTTCTTC.

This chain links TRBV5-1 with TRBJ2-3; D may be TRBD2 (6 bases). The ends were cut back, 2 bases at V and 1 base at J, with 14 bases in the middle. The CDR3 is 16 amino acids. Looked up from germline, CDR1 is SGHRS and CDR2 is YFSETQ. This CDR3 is CASSLWEEGGTDTQYF. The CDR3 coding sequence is TGCGCCAGCAGCTTATGGGAGGAGGGTGGCACAGATACGCAGTATTTT. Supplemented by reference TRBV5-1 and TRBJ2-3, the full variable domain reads KAGVTQTPRYLIKTRGQQVTLSCSPISGHRSVSWYQQTPGQGLQFLFEYFSETQRNKGNFPGRFSGRQFSNSRSEMNVSTLELGDSALYLCASSLWEEGGTDTQYFGPGTRLTVL.

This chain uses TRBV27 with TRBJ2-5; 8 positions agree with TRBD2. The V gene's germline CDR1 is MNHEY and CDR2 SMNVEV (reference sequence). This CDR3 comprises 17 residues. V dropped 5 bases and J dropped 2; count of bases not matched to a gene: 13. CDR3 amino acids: CASSSGSKGQQQETQYF. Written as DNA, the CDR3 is TGTGCCAGCAGTAGCGGGAGCAAAGGTCAACAACAAGAGACCCAGTACTTC.

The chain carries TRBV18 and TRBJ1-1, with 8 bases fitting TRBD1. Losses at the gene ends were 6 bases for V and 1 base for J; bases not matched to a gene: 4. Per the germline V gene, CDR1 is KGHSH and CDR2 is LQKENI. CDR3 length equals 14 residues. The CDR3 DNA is TGTGCCAGCTCTCTAGGGACAGGGAACACTGAAGCTTTCTTT. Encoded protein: CASSLGTGNTEAFF.

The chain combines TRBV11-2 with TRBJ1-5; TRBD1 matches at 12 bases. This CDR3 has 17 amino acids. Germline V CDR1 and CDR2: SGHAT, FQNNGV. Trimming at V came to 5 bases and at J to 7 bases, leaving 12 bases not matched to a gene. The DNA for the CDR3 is TGTGCCAGCAGCCCGCAGGGGACAGGGGGCGTAGAACAGCCCCAGCATTTT. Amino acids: CASSPQGTGGVEQPQHF.

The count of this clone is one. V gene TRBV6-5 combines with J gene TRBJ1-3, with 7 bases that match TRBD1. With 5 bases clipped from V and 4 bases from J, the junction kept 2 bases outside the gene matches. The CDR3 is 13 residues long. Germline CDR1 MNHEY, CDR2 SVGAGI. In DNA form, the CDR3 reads TGTGCCAGCAGTGACAGGGTCGGAAACACCATATATTTT. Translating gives CASSDRVGNTIYF.

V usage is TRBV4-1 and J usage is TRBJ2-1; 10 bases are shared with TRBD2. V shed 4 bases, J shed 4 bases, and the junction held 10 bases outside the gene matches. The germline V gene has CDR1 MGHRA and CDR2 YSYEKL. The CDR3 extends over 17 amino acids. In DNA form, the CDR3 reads TGCGCCAGCAGCCCTTCCCCGACTAGCGGGCTTTACAATGAGCAGTTCTTC. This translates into CASSPSPTSGLYNEQFF.

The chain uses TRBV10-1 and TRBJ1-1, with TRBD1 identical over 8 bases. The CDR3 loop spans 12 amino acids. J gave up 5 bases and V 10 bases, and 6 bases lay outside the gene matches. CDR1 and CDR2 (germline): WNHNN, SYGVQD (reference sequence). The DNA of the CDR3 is TGCGCCACCCAGGGGGCCGGTACTGAAGCTTTCTTT. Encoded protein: CATQGAGTEAFF.

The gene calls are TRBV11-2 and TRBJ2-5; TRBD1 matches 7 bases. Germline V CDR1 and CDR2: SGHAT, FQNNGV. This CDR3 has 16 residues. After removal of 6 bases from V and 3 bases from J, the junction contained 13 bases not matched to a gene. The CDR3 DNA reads TGTGCCAGCAGTTTTATCCGATGGGACAGCGAAGAGACCCAGTACTTC. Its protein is CASSFIRWDSEETQYF.

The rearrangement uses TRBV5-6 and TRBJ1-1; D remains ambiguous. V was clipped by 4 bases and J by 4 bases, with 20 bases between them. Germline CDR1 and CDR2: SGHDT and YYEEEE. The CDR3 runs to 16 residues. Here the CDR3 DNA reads TGTGCCAGCAGCGCTGTGGGGATGGGAGTGACCACTGAAGCTTTCTTT. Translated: CASSAVGMGVTTEAFF.

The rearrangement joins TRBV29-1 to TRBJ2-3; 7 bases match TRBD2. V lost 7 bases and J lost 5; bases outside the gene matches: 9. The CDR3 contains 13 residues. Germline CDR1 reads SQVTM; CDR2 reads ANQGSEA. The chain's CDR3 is CSATSVGRDTQYF. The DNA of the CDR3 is TGCAGCGCCACTAGCGTTGGTCGAGATACGCAGTATTTT.

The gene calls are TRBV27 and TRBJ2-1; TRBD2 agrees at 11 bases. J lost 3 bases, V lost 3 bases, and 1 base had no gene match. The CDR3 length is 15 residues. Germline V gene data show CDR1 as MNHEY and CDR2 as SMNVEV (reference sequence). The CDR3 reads CASSLGLAVYNEQFF. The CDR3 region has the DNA TGTGCCAGCAGTTTGGGACTAGCGGTCTACAATGAGCAGTTCTTC.